Described below is a single T cell receptor (beta chain) sequence and its context. This CDR3 comprises 15 residues. Unmatched junction bases numbered 6, after V lost 5 bases and J lost 4 bases. In germline, CDR1 is SGHAT, CDR2 FQNNGV. Profiling relied on immunoSEQ multiplex PCR, and the TCRdb table lists in-frame clones only, not all of them. The data contain 150,000 to 200,000 clones, 80% to 90% of them singletons. The sample comes from a study of control samples from healthy donors and cancer patients. This TCR was recovered from a woman in her 30s in good health. Material for sequencing was blood. The chain has TRBV11-2 and TRBJ1-5; 9 nucleotides align to TRBD1. CDR3 coding DNA: TGTGCCAGCAGCAAGGGGACAGGGCCAAATCAGCCCCAGCATTTT. Protein: CASSKGTGPNQPQHF.